Listed below are T cell receptor beta chains from one sample, sequenced in a study of blood T cell repertoires in COVID-19. Assay used: immunoSEQ multiplex PCR; TCRdb lists only in-frame clones, some missing. The sample lists about half a million clones, roughly 88% occurring once. Input material: peripheral blood. The source of these receptors is a human donor in a cohort sampled during active COVID-19. The CDR3 runs from the conserved cysteine through the conserved F or W. The D gene is left open where the match is weak. Clone size appears in some rows only: once, few, many, or a class for an expanded clone.

NA	NA	16	TRBV5-5	TRBJ2-5	TGTGCCAGCAGCTTGGCCGCGGGTGGATTGGGAGAGACCCAGTACTTC	CASSLAAGGLGETQYF
NA	NA	14	TRBV2	TRBJ1-4	TGTGCCAGCAGTGTACGGCAGGGCGATGAAAAACTGTTTTTT	CASSVRQGDEKLFF
TRBD1	NA	15	TRBV2	TRBJ2-2	TGTGCCAGCTGGCGACAGGGGGCTTACACCGGGGAGCTGTTTTTT	CASWRQGAYTGELFF
TRBD1	NA	15	TRBV7-3	TRBJ1-2	TGTGCCAGCAGCTTAGAGGGGCGGACAGGCGATGGCTACACCTTC	CASSLEGRTGDGYTF
TRBD1	NA	17	TRBV19	TRBJ1-2	TGTGCCAGTAGCAGACGGGACAGGGACCCCTTTGAGGTTGGCTACACCTTC	CASSRRDRDPFEVGYTF
NA	NA	13	TRBV19	TRBJ1-2	TGTGCCAGTAGTACGGGGGTTAGGTATGGCTACACCTTC	CASSTGVRYGYTF
NA	once	15	TRBV4-2	TRBJ2-5	TGTGCCAGCAGCCGCGGCACCCCCTTAGAAGAGACCCAGTACTTC	CASSRGTPLEETQYF
NA	NA	12	TRBV6-5	TRBJ1-4	TGTGCCAGCAGTTACGATAGTGAAAAACTGTTTTTT	CASSYDSEKLFF
TRBD2	NA	17	TRBV2	TRBJ2-2	TGTGCCCAGACCCCGGGACTAGCGGGAGTAGGCACCGGGGAGCTGTTTTTT	CAQTPGLAGVGTGELFF
NA	NA	16	TRBV5-1	TRBJ2-1	TGCGCCAGCAGCCCCAATTACGGGAGCTCCTACAATGAGCAGTTCTTC	CASSPNYGSSYNEQFF
TRBD2	NA	18	TRBV18	TRBJ2-4	TGTGCCAGCTCACCACCGCGGGAGATCGTACTAGCCAAAAACATTCAGTACTTC	CASSPPREIVLAKNIQYF
NA	NA	13	TRBV7-9	TRBJ1-4	TGTGCCAGCAGCTTAGCATCGGGTGAAAAACTGTTTTTT	CASSLASGEKLFF
NA	NA	12	TRBV12-3/TRBV12-4	TRBJ1-1	TGTGCCAGCAGTTTGGTCAACGGTGAAGCTTTCTTT	CASSLVNGEAFF
NA	NA	15	TRBV5-4	TRBJ1-1	TGTGCCAGCAAGGGTCGGATAGGGGATTTGGCTGAAGCTTTCTTT	CASKGRIGDLAEAFF
NA	NA	16	TRBV4-1	TRBJ1-5	TGCGCCAGCAGCCAAGGGAGGAACGGTTTCAATCAGCCCCAGCATTTT	CASSQGRNGFNQPQHF
NA	NA	14	TRBV5-1	TRBJ1-6	TGCGCCAGCAGCTTGGGCAGGGTTGATTCACCCCTCCACTTT	CASSLGRVDSPLHF
TRBD2	few	12	TRBV30	TRBJ2-7	TGTGCCCGCTTAGCGGGACGCTACGAGCAGTACTTC	CARLAGRYEQYF
TRBD1	NA	16	TRBV7-6	TRBJ2-3	TGTGCCAGCAGCGCATCCGGGACAGGGTCCCCAGATACGCAGTATTTT	CASSASGTGSPDTQYF
TRBD1	NA	15	TRBV11-3	TRBJ2-1	TGTGCCAGCAGCTCCCCGGACAGGCAGTACAATGAGCAGTTCTTC	CASSSPDRQYNEQFF
TRBD1	NA	14	TRBV6-5	TRBJ1-4	TGTGCCAGCAGGCGACAGGGGGTGGAGGAAAAACTGTTTTTT	CASRRQGVEEKLFF
TRBD1	NA	17	TRBV7-9	TRBJ2-2	TGTGCCAGCAGTTGGCAGACCGGGACAGGGGGCTCCGGGGAGCTGTTTTTT	CASSWQTGTGGSGELFF
NA	NA	13	TRBV6-5	TRBJ1-1	TGTGCCAGCAGGAACAGACCGAACACTGAAGCTTTCTTT	CASRNRPNTEAFF
TRBD1	NA	14	TRBV6-6	TRBJ2-1	TGTGCCAGCAGTAGGGACAGGGGGGGCAATGAGCAGTTCTTC	CASSRDRGGNEQFF
TRBD1	NA	16	TRBV18	TRBJ2-4	TGTGCCAGCTCAGCCGGGACAGGGGCCCAAAAAAACATTCAGTACTTC	CASSAGTGAQKNIQYF
TRBD1	few	14	TRBV6-6	TRBJ1-4	TGTGCCAGCAATGTAAGGGACAGGGGGCATTATCTGTTTTTT	CASNVRDRGHYLFF
NA	few	14	TRBV4-2	TRBJ2-7	TGTGCCAGCAGCCATAGGGAGAACTCCTACGAGCAGTACTTC	CASSHRENSYEQYF
NA	NA	14	TRBV30	TRBJ1-5	TGTGCCTGGGGCTCCGGGGCAGGGGCTCAGCCCCAGCATTTT	CAWGSGAGAQPQHF
TRBD2	NA	14	TRBV6-6	TRBJ2-3	TGTGCCAGCATTTCGGGAGGAGGATTGGATACGCAGTATTTT	CASISGGGLDTQYF
NA	NA	14	TRBV28	TRBJ1-3	TGTGCCAGCAGTTTCGAGGTGGCTGGAAACACCATATATTTT	CASSFEVAGNTIYF
TRBD1	NA	14	TRBV9	TRBJ1-1	TGTGCCAGCAGCCTAGGACAGGGGAACACTGAAGCTTTCTTT	CASSLGQGNTEAFF
TRBD1	NA	15	TRBV5-1	TRBJ2-2	TGCGCCAGCAGCAATGGACAGGGCAGAACCGGGGAGCTGTTTTTT	CASSNGQGRTGELFF
TRBD2	NA	15	TRBV7-3	TRBJ2-7	TGTGCCAGCAGCTTAACGGCGGGAGGTACCTACGAGCAGTACTTC	CASSLTAGGTYEQYF
TRBD1	NA	17	TRBV5-6	TRBJ1-4	TGTGCCAGCAGCTTGGGCAGGGGGCATGCAACTAATGAAAAACTGTTTTTT	CASSLGRGHATNEKLFF
TRBD2	NA	15	TRBV5-4	TRBJ2-2	TGTGCCAGCAGCTTGGCGGGAGGGAACACCGGGGAGCTGTTTTTT	CASSLAGGNTGELFF
NA	NA	15	TRBV2	TRBJ1-2	TGTGCCAGCAGAGTACAGTTGACAGATAACTATGGCTACACCTTC	CASRVQLTDNYGYTF
TRBD1	NA	15	TRBV25-1	TRBJ2-1	TGTGCCAGCAGTGAATCAGGGGGAGCCTACAATGAGCAGTTCTTC	CASSESGGAYNEQFF
NA	NA	12	TRBV7-2	TRBJ2-1	TGTGCCAGCAGCTTAGCGGCGGATGAGCAGTTCTTC	CASSLAADEQFF
TRBD1	NA	16	TRBV29-1	TRBJ1-1	TGCAGCGTTGAAGATGGAACTATCACAGGGGGCGCTGAAGCTTTCTTT	CSVEDGTITGGAEAFF
NA	once	14	TRBV7-4	TRBJ1-4	TGTGCCAGCAGCTCCGCGGCACAGGCTAAAAAACTGTTTTTT	CASSSAAQAKKLFF
NA	NA	15	TRBV2	TRBJ1-2	TGTGCCAGCACCCTGGGACACGGGCTTAACTATGGCTACACCTTC	CASTLGHGLNYGYTF
TRBD2	NA	16	TRBV7-2	TRBJ2-1	TGTGCCAGCAGCCACGGTTCGGTGCGGGAGGAGGGTGAGCAGTTCTTC	CASSHGSVREEGEQFF